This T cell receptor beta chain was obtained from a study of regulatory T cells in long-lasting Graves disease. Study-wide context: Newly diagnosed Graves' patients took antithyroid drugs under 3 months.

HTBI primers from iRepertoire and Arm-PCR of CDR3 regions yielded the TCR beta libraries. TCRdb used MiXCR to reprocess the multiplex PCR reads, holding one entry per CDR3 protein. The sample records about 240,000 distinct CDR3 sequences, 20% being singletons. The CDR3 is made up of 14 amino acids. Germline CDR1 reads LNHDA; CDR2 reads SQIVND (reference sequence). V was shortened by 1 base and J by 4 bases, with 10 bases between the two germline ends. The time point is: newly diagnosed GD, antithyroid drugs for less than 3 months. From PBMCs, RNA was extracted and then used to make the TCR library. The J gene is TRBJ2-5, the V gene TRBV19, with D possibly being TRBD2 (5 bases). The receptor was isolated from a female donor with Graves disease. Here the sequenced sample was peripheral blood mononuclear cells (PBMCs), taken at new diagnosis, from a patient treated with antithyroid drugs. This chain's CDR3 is CASSIAGLGETQYF. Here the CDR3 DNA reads TGTGCCAGTAGTATAGCGGGGTTGGGAGAGACCCAGTACTTC.